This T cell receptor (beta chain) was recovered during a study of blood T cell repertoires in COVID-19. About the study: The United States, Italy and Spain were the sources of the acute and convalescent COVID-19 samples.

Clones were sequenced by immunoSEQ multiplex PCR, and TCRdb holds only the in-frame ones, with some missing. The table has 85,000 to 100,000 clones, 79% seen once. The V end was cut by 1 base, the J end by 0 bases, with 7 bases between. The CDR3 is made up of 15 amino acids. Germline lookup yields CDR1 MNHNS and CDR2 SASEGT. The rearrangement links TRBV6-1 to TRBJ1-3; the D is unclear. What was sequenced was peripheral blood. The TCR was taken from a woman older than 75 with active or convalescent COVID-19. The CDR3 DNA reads TGTGCCAGCAGTGAAGGTCTACTCTCTGGAAACACCATATATTTT. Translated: CASSEGLLSGNTIYF.